Presented here are 21 T cell receptor beta chains from one specimen sequenced in a study of T cell changes during pregnancy in multiple sclerosis. Generated by immunoSEQ multiplex PCR, the TCRdb table keeps only in-frame clones and is missing some. The sample includes some 96,000 clones, about 90% of them seen just once. This sample comprised peripheral blood, obtained after pregnancy. The source of these receptors is a female donor with multiple sclerosis, enrolled in a pregnancy study.

The chain is built from TRBV13 and TRBJ2-1; a weak D match, TRBD2 (6 bases). Germline V gene lookup returns CDR1 PRHDT and CDR2 FYEKMQ (reference sequence). V lost 6 bases, J lost 9 bases, and 18 bases lay in between. The CDR3 has 14 amino acids. In DNA form, the CDR3 reads TGTGCCAGCAGTCTTACAGGAGGGATTGCTGAGCAGTTCTTC. Protein product: CASSLTGGIAEQFF.

The rearrangement joins TRBV29-1 to TRBJ2-3, with 7 bases identical to TRBD1. Germline V lookup: CDR1 SQVTM, CDR2 ANQGSEA. The CDR3 extends over 13 amino acids. V lost 6 bases, J lost 2 bases, and 5 bases stayed unmatched. The CDR3 reads CSVKGQYTDTQYF. The CDR3 bases are TGCAGCGTCAAGGGACAGTACACAGATACGCAGTATTTT.

This clone was recorded only once. The chain links TRBV4-2 to TRBJ1-2; unclear D gene. This CDR3 region has 14 residues. V was clipped by 0 bases and J by 5 bases, with 10 bases between them. Per germline, CDR1 LGHNA and CDR2 YNFKEQ. CDR3 region: CASSQDRAFYGYTF. In DNA, the CDR3 is TGTGCCAGCAGCCAAGATCGAGCATTTTATGGCTACACCTTC.

The CDR3 bases are TGTGCCATTAAGGCGGGGGGACCTATTTACGAGCAGTACTTC. It yields the protein CAIKAGGPIYEQYF. The J gene is TRBJ2-7, the V gene TRBV28; TRBD2 matches at 8 bases. Per germline, CDR1 MDHEN and CDR2 SYDVKM. V shed 10 bases, J shed 4 bases, and the junction held 12 bases outside the gene matches. This CDR3 contains 14 residues.

The V and J genes are TRBV28 and TRBJ2-7; a possible D gene is TRBD2 (6 bases). Germline V gene sequence: CDR1 MDHEN, CDR2 SYDVKM. Trimming shortened V by 3 bases and J by 0 bases, and 15 bases separated the two germline ends. This CDR3 has 16 amino acids. The CDR3 DNA follows: TGTGCCAGCAGTTTGAAGCTGCGGGACGGCTCCTACGAGCAGTACTTC. Translated, it gives CASSLKLRDGSYEQYF.

The chain combines TRBV15 with TRBJ1-2; D is perhaps TRBD1 (6 bases). CDR1 is LNHNV, CDR2 YYDKDF, per germline (reference sequence). The CDR3 is 14 amino acids. V was trimmed by 0 bases and J by 7 bases, leaving 12 bases between them. CDR3 coding DNA: TGTGCCACCAGCAGAGATCTGACAGGTGGTGGCTACACCTTC. Translating gives CATSRDLTGGGYTF.

The V gene is TRBV28, the J gene TRBJ2-5; 13 nucleotides line up with TRBD2. CDR1 and CDR2 (germline): MDHEN, SYDVKM. The V segment lost 3 bases and the J segment 2 bases; nucleotides outside the gene matches: 6. This CDR3 has 17 residues. Here the CDR3 reads CASSFGGLAGMQETQYF. The CDR3 DNA is TGTGCCAGCAGTTTCGGGGGACTAGCGGGAATGCAAGAGACCCAGTACTTC.

The chain is built from TRBV15 and TRBJ1-4; D unclear. Per the germline V gene, CDR1 is LNHNV and CDR2 is YYDKDF (reference sequence). The V end was cut by 5 bases, the J end by 5 bases, with 9 bases between. The CDR3 covers 13 residues. The CDR3 sequence is CATSPRGNEKLFF. CDR3 nucleotides: TGTGCCACCAGCCCCCGGGGAAATGAAAAACTGTTTTTT.

This chain joins TRBV7-2 and TRBJ1-2; 9 nucleotides agree with TRBD1. The length of the CDR3 is 16 residues. CDR1 is SGHTA and CDR2 is FQGNSA in the germline V gene. V was pared by 4 bases and J by 6 bases, with 12 bases of the junction left unmatched. The CDR3 sequence is CASSSNLGTGIDGYTF. The CDR3 DNA sequence: TGTGCCAGCAGCTCGAACCTCGGGACAGGGATAGATGGCTACACCTTC. Using reference TRBV7-2 and TRBJ1-2 for the parts outside the CDR3, the full variable domain is GAGVSQSPSNKVTEKGKDVELRCDPISGHTALYWYRQSLGQGLEFLIYFQGNSAPDKSGLPSDRFSAERTGGSVSTLTIQRTQQEDSAVYLCASSSNLGTGIDGYTFGSGTRLTVV.

This clone was observed a handful of times. The chain couples TRBV19 to TRBJ1-3; D perhaps matches TRBD1 (5 bases). Germline V gives CDR1 LNHDA, CDR2 SQIVND (reference sequence). CDR3 length equals 15 residues. V was clipped by 7 bases and J by 3 bases, with 16 bases between them. CDR3 protein: CASTQGTVGGNTIYF. In DNA form, the CDR3 reads TGTGCCAGTACCCAGGGAACAGTGGGTGGAAACACCATATATTTT.

This clone appeared once. The V and J genes are TRBV9 and TRBJ1-5, with no clear D. Germline V gene sequence: CDR1 SGDLS, CDR2 YYNGEE. This CDR3 has 13 residues. Trimming took off 1 base at V and 7 bases at J, with 9 bases between the two ends. The CDR3 DNA reads TGTGCCAGCAGCGTATCTTATTCCCAGCCCCAGCATTTT. It encodes CASSVSYSQPQHF.

This clone has just a few counts. This sequence joins TRBV30 and TRBJ1-3, with 7 bases aligning to TRBD1. J was trimmed by 1 base and V by 4 bases; bases with no gene match: 4. This CDR3 has 14 amino acids. Germline V CDR1 and CDR2: GTSNPN, SVGIG (reference sequence). The CDR3 spells CAWKAGGSGNTIYF. The CDR3 DNA sequence: TGTGCCTGGAAAGCAGGGGGATCTGGAAACACCATATATTTT. Full variable domain (rest looked up from reference TRBV30 and TRBJ1-3): SQTIHQWPATLVQPVGSPLSLECTVEGTSNPNLYWYRQAAGRGLQLLFYSVGIGQISSEVPQNLSASRPQDRQFILSSKKLLLSDSGFYLCAWKAGGSGNTIYFGEGSWLTVV.

The gene calls are TRBV14 and TRBJ2-7; the match to TRBD2 covers 9 bases. The CDR3 has 13 residues. The V gene's germline CDR1 is SGHDN and CDR2 FVKESK. V dropped 4 bases and J dropped 3; count of bases not matched to a gene: 1. The CDR3 DNA is TGTGCCAGCAGCCTGCGGGGGGGCTACGAGCAGTACTTC. It codes for CASSLRGGYEQYF.

This chain's CDR3 is CASSPLGGYTEAFF. The DNA for the CDR3 is TGTGCCAGCTCACCACTGGGGGGTTACACTGAAGCTTTCTTT. The chain is built from TRBV18 and TRBJ1-1, with D tentatively TRBD1 (5 bases). The germline V gene has CDR1 KGHSH and CDR2 LQKENI. V lost 1 base to trimming and J lost 3 bases, with 9 bases between them. The CDR3 extends over 14 amino acids.

J is TRBJ1-1 and V is TRBV5-1; TRBD1 agrees at 7 bases. The CDR3 has 17 residues. With V trimmed by 4 bases and J by 4 bases, 16 bases remained unmatched. Per the germline V gene, CDR1 is SGHRS and CDR2 is YFSETQ. The CDR3 DNA reads TGCGCCAGCAGCGCCTCGGGGTCAACAGGGGTCGGCACTGAAGCTTTCTTT. This codes for CASSASGSTGVGTEAFF.

The chain combines TRBV7-2 with TRBJ2-5; D uncertain. The CDR3 covers 14 residues. Between the trimmed V and J ends, which lost 4 bases and 2 bases, there was a span of 11 bases. The germline CDR1 and CDR2 sequences are SGHTA and FQGNSA. CDR3 residues: CASSSDMKQETQYF. The CDR3 region has the DNA TGTGCCAGCAGCTCAGACATGAAACAAGAGACCCAGTACTTC.

This clone occurred once. The chain carries TRBV14 and TRBJ1-2, with TRBD1 as a possible D gene (6 bases). The V gene lost 4 bases and the J gene lost 8 bases, with 23 bases spanning the gap. Germline V gene data show CDR1 as SGHDN and CDR2 as FVKESK. The CDR3 covers 16 residues. The DNA of the CDR3 is TGTGCCAGCAGCCCCCCTGGGATGGACAGCCCGAAAGGCTACACCTTC. Amino acids: CASSPPGMDSPKGYTF.

V is TRBV7-9 and J is TRBJ1-5; D is unclear. The CDR3 is 13 residues long. V lost 0 bases to trimming and J lost 5 bases, with 5 bases between them. CDR1 is SEHNR and CDR2 is FQNEAQ in the germline V gene (reference sequence). The CDR3 DNA reads as TGTGCCAGCAGCTTAGCCCCCGATCAGCCCCAGCATTTT. It codes for CASSLAPDQPQHF.

The gene calls are TRBV29-1 and TRBJ2-5, with 9 bases fitting TRBD1. Germline V gene sequence: CDR1 SQVTM, CDR2 ANQGSEA. The CDR3 is 12 amino acids. The junction had 3 bases not matched to a gene; V was cut back by 6 bases and J by 4 bases. CDR3 DNA: TGCAGCGTCAGACAGGGGGGAGAGACCCAGTACTTC. It encodes CSVRQGGETQYF.

The chain combines TRBV6-1 with TRBJ2-2; TRBD1 agrees at 8 bases. The CDR3 runs 15 residues. Trimming took 2 bases from V and 6 from J; bases not matched to a gene: 5. Germline V lookup: CDR1 MNHNS, CDR2 SASEGT. The DNA of the CDR3 is TGTGCCAGCAGTGAATCAGGGGGCGCCTCCGGGGAGCTGTTTTTT. Its translation: CASSESGGASGELFF.

The V call is TRBV23-1, the J call TRBJ1-6; no clear D. TRBV23-1 is designated an ORF whose function remains uncertain. Trimming left V 0 bases short and J 10 bases short, with 13 bases between. The CDR3 consists of 15 residues. CDR3 DNA sequence: TGCGCCAGCAGTCAATCGGCGAGCCGAGCGTCACCCCTCCACTTT. The encoded protein is CASSQSASRASPLHF.